This record covers a single T cell receptor beta chain. Some clones are missing from TCRdb's copy, which holds only in-frame ones; the method was immunoSEQ multiplex PCR. The sample yields some 45,000 clones, approximately 80% seen once. Trimming pared 1 base from V and 4 bases from J, leaving 13 bases between. Germline CDR1 and CDR2: LNHNV and YYDKDF (reference sequence). The CDR3 extends over 15 amino acids. The data belong to a study of blood T cell repertoires in COVID-19. Study as a whole: Acute and convalescent COVID-19 samples came from the United States, Italy and Spain. PBMCs, B-cell-depleted T cells, or T cells provided the cDNA or gDNA that made up the material.

The sequence was collected from a human donor in a cohort sampled during active COVID-19. The specimen was peripheral blood. The rearrangement uses TRBV15 and TRBJ1-2; a possible D gene is TRBD1 (5 bases). The CDR3 nucleotides read TGTGCCACCAGCAGAGGGTCGGGGGGGACCTATGGCTACACCTTC. Translating gives CATSRGSGGTYGYTF.